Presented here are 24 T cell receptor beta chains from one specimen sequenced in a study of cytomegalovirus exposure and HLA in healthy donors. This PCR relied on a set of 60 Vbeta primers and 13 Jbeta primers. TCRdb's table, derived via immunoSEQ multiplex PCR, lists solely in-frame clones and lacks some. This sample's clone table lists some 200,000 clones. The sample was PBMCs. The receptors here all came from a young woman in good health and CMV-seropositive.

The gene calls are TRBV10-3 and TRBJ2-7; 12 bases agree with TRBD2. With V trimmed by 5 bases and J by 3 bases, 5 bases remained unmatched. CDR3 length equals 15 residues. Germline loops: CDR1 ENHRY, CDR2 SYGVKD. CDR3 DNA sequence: TGTGCCATCAGTTTGACTAGCGGGGGCCACTACGAGCAGTACTTC. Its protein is CAISLTSGGHYEQYF.

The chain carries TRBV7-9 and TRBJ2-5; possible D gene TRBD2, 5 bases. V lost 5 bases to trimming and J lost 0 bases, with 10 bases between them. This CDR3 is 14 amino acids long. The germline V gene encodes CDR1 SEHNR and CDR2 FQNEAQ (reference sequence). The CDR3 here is CASSTSGNQETQYF. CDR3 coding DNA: TGTGCCAGCAGCACAAGCGGAAACCAAGAGACCCAGTACTTC. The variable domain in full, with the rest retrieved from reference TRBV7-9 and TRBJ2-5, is DTGVSQNPRHKITKRGQNVTFRCDPISEHNRLYWYRQTLGQGPEFLTYFQNEAQLEKSRLLSDRFSAERPKGSFSTLEIQRTEQGDSAMYLCASSTSGNQETQYFGPGTRLLVL.

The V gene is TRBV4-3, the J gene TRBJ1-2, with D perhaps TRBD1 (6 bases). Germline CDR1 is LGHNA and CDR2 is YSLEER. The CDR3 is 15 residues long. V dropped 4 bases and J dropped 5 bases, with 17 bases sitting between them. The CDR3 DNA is TGCGCCAGCAGCCTGACAGGCCTGGAGGAGTATGGCTACACCTTC. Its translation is CASSLTGLEEYGYTF.

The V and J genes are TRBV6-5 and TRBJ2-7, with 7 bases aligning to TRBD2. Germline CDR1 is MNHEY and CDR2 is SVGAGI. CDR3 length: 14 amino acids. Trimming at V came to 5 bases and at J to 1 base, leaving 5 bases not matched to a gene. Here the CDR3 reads CASSPSGGSYEQYF. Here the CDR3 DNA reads TGTGCCAGCAGTCCCTCGGGGGGTTCCTACGAGCAGTACTTC.

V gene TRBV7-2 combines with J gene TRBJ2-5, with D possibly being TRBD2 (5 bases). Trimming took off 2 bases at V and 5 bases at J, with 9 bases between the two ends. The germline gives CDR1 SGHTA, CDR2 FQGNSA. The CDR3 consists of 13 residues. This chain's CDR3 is CASSLSTGETQYF. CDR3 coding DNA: TGTGCCAGCAGCTTATCCACGGGGGAGACCCAGTACTTC.

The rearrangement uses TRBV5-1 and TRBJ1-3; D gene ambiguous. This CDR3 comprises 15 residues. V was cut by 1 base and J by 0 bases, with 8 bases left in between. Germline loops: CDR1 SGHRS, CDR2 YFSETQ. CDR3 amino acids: CASSLSGNSGNTIYF. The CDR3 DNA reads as TGCGCCAGCAGCTTGAGCGGCAACTCTGGAAACACCATATATTTT. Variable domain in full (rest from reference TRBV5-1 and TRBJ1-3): KAGVTQTPRYLIKTRGQQVTLSCSPISGHRSVSWYQQTPGQGLQFLFEYFSETQRNKGNFPGRFSGRQFSNSRSEMNVSTLELGDSALYLCASSLSGNSGNTIYFGEGSWLTVV.

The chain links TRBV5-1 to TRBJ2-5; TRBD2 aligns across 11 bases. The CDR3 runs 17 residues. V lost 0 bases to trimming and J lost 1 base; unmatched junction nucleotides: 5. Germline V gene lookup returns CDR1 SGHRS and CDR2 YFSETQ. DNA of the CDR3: TGCGCCAGCAGCTTGGAAGCCGGGACTAGCGGCCAAGAGACCCAGTACTTC. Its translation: CASSLEAGTSGQETQYF.

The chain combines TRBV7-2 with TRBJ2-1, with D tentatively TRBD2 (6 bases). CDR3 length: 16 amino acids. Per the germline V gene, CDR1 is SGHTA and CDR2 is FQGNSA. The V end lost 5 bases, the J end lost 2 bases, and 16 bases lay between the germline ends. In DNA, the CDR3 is TGTGCCAGCAGCCCCGCGGGAACACCTACCTACAATGAGCAGTTCTTC. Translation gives CASSPAGTPTYNEQFF. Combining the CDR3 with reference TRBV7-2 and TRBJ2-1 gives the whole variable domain GAGVSQSPSNKVTEKGKDVELRCDPISGHTALYWYRQSLGQGLEFLIYFQGNSAPDKSGLPSDRFSAERTGGSVSTLTIQRTQQEDSAVYLCASSPAGTPTYNEQFFGPGTRLTVL.

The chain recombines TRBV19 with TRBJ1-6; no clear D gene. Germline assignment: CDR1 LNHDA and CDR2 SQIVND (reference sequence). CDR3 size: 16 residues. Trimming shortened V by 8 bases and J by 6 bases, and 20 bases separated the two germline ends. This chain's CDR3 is CASSPHEGRSNSPLHF. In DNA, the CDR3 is TGTGCCAGTTCCCCCCATGAGGGCAGGTCTAATTCACCCCTCCACTTT.

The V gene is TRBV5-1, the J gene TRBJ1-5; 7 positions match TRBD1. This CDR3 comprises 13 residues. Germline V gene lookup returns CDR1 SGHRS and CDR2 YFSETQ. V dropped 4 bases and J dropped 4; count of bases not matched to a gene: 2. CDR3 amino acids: CASSRDSNQPQHF. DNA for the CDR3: TGCGCCAGCAGCAGGGACAGTAATCAGCCCCAGCATTTT.

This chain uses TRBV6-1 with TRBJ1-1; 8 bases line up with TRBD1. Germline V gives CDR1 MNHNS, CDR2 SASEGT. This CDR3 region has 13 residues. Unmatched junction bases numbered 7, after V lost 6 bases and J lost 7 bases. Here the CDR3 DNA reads TGTGCCAGCAGGACAGGGGTCTATCATGAAGCTTTCTTT. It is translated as CASRTGVYHEAFF.

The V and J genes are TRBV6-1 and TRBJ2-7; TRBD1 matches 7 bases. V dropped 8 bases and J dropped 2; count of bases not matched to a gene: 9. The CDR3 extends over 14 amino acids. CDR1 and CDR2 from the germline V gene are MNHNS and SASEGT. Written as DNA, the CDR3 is TGTGCCAGCTTGTCGGGACAGTCAGCCTACGAGCAGTACTTC. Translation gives CASLSGQSAYEQYF.

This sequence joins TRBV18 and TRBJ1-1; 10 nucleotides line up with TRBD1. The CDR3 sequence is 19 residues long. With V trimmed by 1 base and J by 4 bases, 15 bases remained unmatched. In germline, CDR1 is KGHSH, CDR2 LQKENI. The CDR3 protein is CASSPLSGQGTSRGTEAFF. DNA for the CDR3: TGTGCCAGCTCACCACTCTCGGGACAGGGGACGAGTCGGGGCACTGAAGCTTTCTTT.

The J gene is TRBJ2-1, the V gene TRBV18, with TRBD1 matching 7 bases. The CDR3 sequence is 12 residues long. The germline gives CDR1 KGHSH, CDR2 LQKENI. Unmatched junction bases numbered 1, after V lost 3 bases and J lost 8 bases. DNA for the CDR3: TGTGCCAGCTCACCGACAGGGTATGAGCAGTTCTTC. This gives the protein CASSPTGYEQFF.

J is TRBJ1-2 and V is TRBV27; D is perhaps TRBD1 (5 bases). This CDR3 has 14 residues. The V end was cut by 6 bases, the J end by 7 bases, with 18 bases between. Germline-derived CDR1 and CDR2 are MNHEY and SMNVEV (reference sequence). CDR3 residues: CASSPSFPGLGYTF. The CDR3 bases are TGTGCCAGCAGCCCTTCTTTCCCAGGGCTTGGCTACACCTTC.

CDR3 in amino acids: CASSLWGTGGTGELFF. The CDR3 nucleotides are TGTGCCAGCAGCTTATGGGGGACAGGGGGCACCGGGGAGCTGTTTTTT. This rearrangement joins TRBV7-8 to TRBJ2-2; 11 nucleotides align to TRBD1. CDR3 length: 16 residues. CDR1 is SGHVS and CDR2 is FQNEAQ in the germline V gene. J gave up 4 bases and V 2 bases, and 3 bases lay outside the gene matches.

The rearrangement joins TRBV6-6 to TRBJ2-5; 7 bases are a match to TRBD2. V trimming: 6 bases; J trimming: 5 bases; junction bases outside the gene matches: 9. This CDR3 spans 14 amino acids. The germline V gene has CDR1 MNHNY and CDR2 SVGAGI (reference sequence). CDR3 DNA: TGTGCCAGCAGCCTGGGGTGGGGAGGGGAGACCCAGTACTTC. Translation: CASSLGWGGETQYF.

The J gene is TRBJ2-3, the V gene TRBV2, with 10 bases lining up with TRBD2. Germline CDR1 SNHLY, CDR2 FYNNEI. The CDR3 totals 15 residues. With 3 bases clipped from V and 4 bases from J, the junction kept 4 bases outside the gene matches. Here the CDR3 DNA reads TGTGCCAGCAGTGATCGAGCGGGGGGGCCAGATACGCAGTATTTT. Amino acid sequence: CASSDRAGGPDTQYF.

The CDR3 nucleotides are TGTGCCAGCAGCTTACAGGGGGATTTTAAGGGCTACACCTTC. It specifies CASSLQGDFKGYTF. The V and J genes are TRBV7-2 and TRBJ1-2; 7 bases agree with TRBD1. Germline lookup yields CDR1 SGHTA and CDR2 FQGNSA. Unmatched junction bases numbered 8, after V lost 2 bases and J lost 8 bases. The CDR3 spans 14 residues.

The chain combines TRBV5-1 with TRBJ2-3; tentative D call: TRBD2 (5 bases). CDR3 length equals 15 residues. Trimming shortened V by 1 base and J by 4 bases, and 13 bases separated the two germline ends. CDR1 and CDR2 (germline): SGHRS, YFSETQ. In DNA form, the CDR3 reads TGCGCCAGCAGCTTGTTTGCGGGTAATGCAGATACGCAGTATTTT. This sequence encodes CASSLFAGNADTQYF.

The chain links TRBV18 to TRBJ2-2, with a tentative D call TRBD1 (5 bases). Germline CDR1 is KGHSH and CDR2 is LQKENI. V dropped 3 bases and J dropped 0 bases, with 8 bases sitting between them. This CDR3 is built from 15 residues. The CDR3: CASSPTVPNTGELFF. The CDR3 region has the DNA TGTGCCAGCTCACCGACAGTTCCGAACACCGGGGAGCTGTTTTTT.

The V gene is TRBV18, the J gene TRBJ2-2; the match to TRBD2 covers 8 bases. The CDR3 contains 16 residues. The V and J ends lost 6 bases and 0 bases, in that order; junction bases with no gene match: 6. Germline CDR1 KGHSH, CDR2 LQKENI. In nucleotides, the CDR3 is TGTGCCAGCTCGCCTCCCGGGGGGGCGAACACCGGGGAGCTGTTTTTT. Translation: CASSPPGGANTGELFF.

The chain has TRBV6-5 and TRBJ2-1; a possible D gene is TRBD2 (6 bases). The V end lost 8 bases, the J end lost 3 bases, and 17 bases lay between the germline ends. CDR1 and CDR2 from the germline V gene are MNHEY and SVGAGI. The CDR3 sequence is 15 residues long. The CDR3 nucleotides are TGTGCCAGCCGCCGTGGAGGGACCGTCTACAATGAGCAGTTCTTC. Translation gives CASRRGGTVYNEQFF.

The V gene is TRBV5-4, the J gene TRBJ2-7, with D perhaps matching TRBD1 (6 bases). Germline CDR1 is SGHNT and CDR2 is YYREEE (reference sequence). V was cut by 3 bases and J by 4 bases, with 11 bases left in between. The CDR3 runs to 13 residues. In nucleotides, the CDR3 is TGTGCCAGCAGCTCGAAACAGGGTTACGAGCAGTACTTC. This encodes CASSSKQGYEQYF. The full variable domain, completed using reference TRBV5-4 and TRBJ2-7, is ETGVTQSPTHLIKTRGQQVTLRCSSQSGHNTVSWYQQALGQGPQFIFQYYREEENGRGNFPPRFSGLQFPNYSSELNVNALELDDSALYLCASSSKQGYEQYFGPGTRLTVT.